The subject of this entry is one T cell receptor beta chain. TCRdb keeps only in-frame clones here, not all; method: immunoSEQ multiplex PCR. The data contain 55,000 to 80,000 clones, 95% to 98% of them singletons. Germline CDR1 LGHNA, CDR2 YNFKEQ. The CDR3 has 16 residues. Deletions cut 0 bases from V and 0 bases from J, with 9 bases between. This record comes from a study of technical replicates of blood from a handful of donors. The sample consisted of T cells isolated from PBMCs. This chain links TRBV4-2 with TRBJ1-3, with a tentative D call TRBD1 (5 bases). This receptor was taken from a human donor in good health. DNA of the CDR3: TGTGCCAGCAGCCAAGAGGGGCAGGACTCTGGAAACACCATATATTTT. This translates into CASSQEGQDSGNTIYF.